The 11 T cell receptor beta chains given below trace back to one sample, sequenced in a study of CD8 T cells in Susac syndrome. The RNA, roughly 0.45 to 1 ug, was put through reverse transcription using random hexamers. In TCRdb, the immunoSEQ multiplex PCR reads were re-called with MiXCR into one record per CDR3 protein. Here the sample spans 45,000 or so distinct CDR3 sequences, roughly 93% being singletons. The sequenced sample was CD8+ T cells from PBMCs. These receptors were obtained from a human donor in good health.

This clonotype showed up just a few times. The genes are TRBV29-1 and TRBJ2-1; 12 nucleotides match TRBD2. The J segment lost 2 bases and the V segment lost 6 bases, leaving 5 bases of the junction unmatched. The CDR3 is 15 amino acids. From germline, CDR1 is SQVTM and CDR2 ANQGSEA. The CDR3 protein is CSVRTSGTPYNEQFF. CDR3 in DNA: TGCAGCGTAAGGACTAGCGGGACTCCCTACAATGAGCAGTTCTTC.

The chain combines TRBV27 with TRBJ2-7; 9 positions agree with TRBD1. The CDR3 contains 15 residues. Germline V gene sequence: CDR1 MNHEY, CDR2 SMNVEV (reference sequence). The ends lost 6 bases at V and 5 bases at J; junction bases unmatched: 11. The CDR3 DNA is TGTGCCAGCAGGGCCTCGGACAGGGGTTGGCACGAGCAGTACTTC. Residues: CASRASDRGWHEQYF.

The rearrangement links TRBV13 to TRBJ1-2; D might be TRBD1 (5 bases). Per the germline V gene, CDR1 is PRHDT and CDR2 is FYEKMQ (reference sequence). V gave up 4 bases and J gave up 8 bases, with 17 bases separating them. This CDR3 is 14 amino acids long. The CDR3 loop is CASSYDGGDGGYTF. Written as DNA, the CDR3 is TGTGCCAGCAGCTACGATGGAGGGGACGGCGGCTACACCTTC. Using reference TRBV13 and TRBJ1-2 for the parts outside the CDR3, the full variable domain is AAGVIQSPRHLIKEKRETATLKCYPIPRHDTVYWYQQGPGQDPQFLISFYEKMQSDKGSIPDRFSAQQFSDYHSELNMSSLELGDSALYFCASSYDGGDGGYTFGSGTRLTVV.

This clonotype was picked up a small number of times. The rearrangement links TRBV5-1 to TRBJ2-7; perhaps TRBD1 as D (5 bases). Germline CDR1 is SGHRS and CDR2 is YFSETQ. The CDR3 totals 13 residues. Trimming took off 0 bases at V and 3 bases at J, with 7 bases between the two ends. The CDR3 protein is CASSLGQIYEQYF. CDR3 in DNA: TGCGCCAGCAGCTTGGGACAGATCTACGAGCAGTACTTC.

This clonotype is a singleton in its sample. This chain connects TRBV13 to TRBJ2-3; D gene ambiguous. Trimming removed 1 base from V and 0 bases from J, with 11 bases in between. Germline CDR1 is PRHDT and CDR2 is FYEKMQ (reference sequence). This CDR3 is built from 16 residues. The CDR3 here is CASSLEVGLSTDTQYF. The CDR3 bases are TGTGCCAGCAGCTTAGAGGTTGGGCTGAGCACAGATACGCAGTATTTT.

The rearrangement uses TRBV28 and TRBJ2-7; 8 bases are a match to TRBD1. Germline V gene sequence: CDR1 MDHEN, CDR2 SYDVKM. The J segment lost 1 base and the V segment lost 1 base, leaving 3 bases of the junction unmatched. The CDR3 extends over 15 amino acids. The CDR3 bases are TGTGCCAGCAGTTTATTGGACAGGGAATCCTACGAGCAGTACTTC. It encodes CASSLLDRESYEQYF.

The chain combines TRBV20-1 with TRBJ2-7; TRBD2 matches at 12 bases. The CDR3 is made up of 16 amino acids. V was clipped by 1 base and J by 5 bases; unmatched bases: 9. Germline-derived CDR1 and CDR2 are DFQATT and SNEGSKA (reference sequence). CDR3 nucleotides: TGCAGTGCTAGAGGGGTTCTAGCGGGAGGGCCCCACGAGCAGTACTTC. This codes for CSARGVLAGGPHEQYF.

The V and J genes are TRBV7-9 and TRBJ2-7; possible D gene TRBD2, 6 bases. Germline-derived CDR1 and CDR2 are SEHNR and FQNEAQ (reference sequence). CDR3 length equals 13 residues. V was shortened by 5 bases and J by 9 bases, with 17 bases between the two germline ends. Here the CDR3 DNA reads TGTGCCAGCAGCCAACCGGGGGAGTTGGTGCAGTACTTC. Its translation: CASSQPGELVQYF.

This chain joins TRBV7-2 and TRBJ2-7; maybe TRBD1 (5 bases). Germline V CDR1 and CDR2: SGHTA, FQGNSA. V was cut by 5 bases and J by 5 bases, with 10 bases left in between. The CDR3 covers 12 residues. Here the CDR3 reads CASSATGDEQYF. The CDR3 region has the DNA TGTGCCAGCAGCGCCACAGGCGACGAGCAGTACTTC.

V usage is TRBV6-1 and J usage is TRBJ1-1, with D hard to call. Looked up from germline, CDR1 is MNHNS and CDR2 is SASEGT. V lost 7 bases and J lost 3, with 6 bases in between. The CDR3 length is 11 residues. Here the CDR3 DNA reads TGTGCCAGCACTCGGGACACTGAAGCTTTCTTT. Residues: CASTRDTEAFF.

This clonotype was detected once. The chain is built from TRBV27 and TRBJ2-7, with 9 bases fitting TRBD1. CDR3 size: 16 residues. The germline V gene encodes CDR1 MNHEY and CDR2 SMNVEV (reference sequence). V lost 6 bases to trimming and J lost 4 bases; unmatched junction nucleotides: 13. CDR3 protein: CASRSRNRGRVYEQYF. The CDR3 DNA sequence: TGTGCCAGCAGAAGCCGGAACAGGGGGCGGGTTTACGAGCAGTACTTC.